Listed here are 27 T cell receptor beta chains from one sample, sequenced in a study of OX40 agonist ivuxolimab in advanced cancers. Only in-frame clones appear in the TCRdb table, and some are missing; sequencing was by immunoSEQ multiplex PCR. This table holds around 95,000 clones, 90% found once. Sample: CD4+ or CD8+ T cells sorted from blood, taken in a trial of the OX40 agonist ivuxolimab. These receptors all stem from an adult with an advanced solid tumor such as melanoma, head and neck, liver or kidney cancer.

CDR3 bases: TGTGCCAGTACGCAGGTCTCTGGAAACACCATATATTTT. Its translation is CASTQVSGNTIYF. The V gene is TRBV19, the J gene TRBJ1-3; D is unresolved. V gave up 7 bases and J gave up 0 bases, with 7 bases separating them. The CDR3 length is 13 residues. Germline V gene lookup returns CDR1 LNHDA and CDR2 SQIVND (reference sequence).

This chain joins TRBV28 and TRBJ1-1, with a weak D call TRBD1 (6 bases). Trimming left V 3 bases short and J 4 bases short, with 12 bases between. There are 14 residues in the CDR3. CDR1 is MDHEN, CDR2 SYDVKM, per germline. CDR3 nucleotides: TGTGCCAGCAGTTTGCTTCAGGGGAGCACTGAAGCTTTCTTT. It translates to CASSLLQGSTEAFF.

The chain carries TRBV11-2 and TRBJ1-1; possibly TRBD1 for D (5 bases). Germline loops: CDR1 SGHAT, CDR2 FQNNGV. CDR3 length: 16 residues. V was shortened by 3 bases and J by 0 bases, with 14 bases between the two germline ends. In DNA form, the CDR3 reads TGTGCCAGCAGCTTTTTTGGGGCGGGAATGAACACTGAAGCTTTCTTT. It translates to CASSFFGAGMNTEAFF.

CDR3 sequence reads: CASSLKQGGDQPQHF. CDR3 DNA: TGTGCCAGCTCACTGAAACAGGGGGGAGATCAGCCCCAGCATTTT. This chain links TRBV18 with TRBJ1-5, with 8 nucleotides matching TRBD1. V was pared by 4 bases and J by 5 bases, with 7 bases of the junction left unmatched. Germline CDR1 and CDR2: KGHSH and LQKENI. This CDR3 spans 15 amino acids. The full variable domain, with the rest looked up from reference TRBV18 and TRBJ1-5, is NAGVMQNPRHLVRRRGQEARLRCSPMKGHSHVYWYRQLPEEGLKFMVYLQKENIIDESGMPKERFSAEFPKEGPSILRIQQVVRGDSAAYFCASSLKQGGDQPQHFGDGTRLSIL.

The sample holds a few counts of this clone. Distinct nucleotide sequences in the sample also encode this CDR3. The chain links TRBV19 to TRBJ2-2; 8 nucleotides agree with TRBD1. Germline CDR1 is LNHDA and CDR2 is SQIVND (reference sequence). This CDR3 region has 13 residues. Germline trimming cut 8 bases from V and 1 base from J; bases unmatched to any gene: 0. Written as DNA, the CDR3 is TGTGCCAGTGGGACAGGGAACACCGGGGAGCTGTTTTTT. This sequence encodes CASGTGNTGELFF.

This clone was found once. The chain uses TRBV29-1 and TRBJ2-6, with unresolved D. Trimming stripped 4 bases from V and 4 bases from J, with 5 bases between. The CDR3 consists of 12 residues. Germline CDR1 and CDR2: SQVTM and ANQGSEA. The CDR3 sequence is CSVASGANVLTF. CDR3 bases: TGCAGCGTTGCCTCCGGGGCCAACGTCCTGACTTTC.

The V call is TRBV19, the J call TRBJ1-1; D remains unclear. Germline V gene sequence: CDR1 LNHDA, CDR2 SQIVND (reference sequence). The CDR3 is 13 residues long. V was clipped by 7 bases and J by 3 bases, with 12 bases between them. The CDR3 DNA reads as TGTGCCAGTACCCAATATCCGGACACTGAAGCTTTCTTT. Translated, it gives CASTQYPDTEAFF. Full variable domain (rest looked up from reference TRBV19 and TRBJ1-1): DGGITQSPKYLFRKEGQNVTLSCEQNLNHDAMYWYRQDPGQGLRLIYYSQIVNDFQKGDIAEGYSVSREKKESFPLTVTSAQKNPTAFYLCASTQYPDTEAFFGQGTRLTVV.

Worth noting for this clone: The sample contains more than one DNA sequence encoding this CDR3. The CDR3 nucleotides read TGTGCCAGCAGTGAATACTACGGCGGGACTAGGTTGACCGGGGAGCTGTTTTTT. This codes for CASSEYYGGTRLTGELFF. The chain joins TRBV6-1 to TRBJ2-2; 8 bases agree with TRBD2. The germline gives CDR1 MNHNS, CDR2 SASEGT. V shed 2 bases, J shed 5 bases, and the junction held 13 bases outside the gene matches. The CDR3 totals 18 residues.

CDR3 sequence reads: CASSLKVATQFLYEQYF. The CDR3 nucleotides read TGTGCCAGCAGCTTAAAGGTGGCTACCCAATTCCTATACGAGCAGTACTTC. This chain connects TRBV7-2 to TRBJ2-7; D gene unclear. The CDR3 contains 17 residues. The V gene's germline CDR1 is SGHTA and CDR2 FQGNSA. The V end was cut by 2 bases, the J end by 4 bases, with 21 bases between. Full variable domain (outside the CDR3, taken from reference TRBV7-2 and TRBJ2-7): GAGVSQSPSNKVTEKGKDVELRCDPISGHTALYWYRQSLGQGLEFLIYFQGNSAPDKSGLPSDRFSAERTGGSVSTLTIQRTQQEDSAVYLCASSLKVATQFLYEQYFGPGTRLTVT.

V is TRBV28 and J is TRBJ1-1, with D perhaps matching TRBD1 (5 bases). Trimming took off 5 bases at V and 3 bases at J, with 16 bases between the two ends. The germline gives CDR1 MDHEN, CDR2 SYDVKM. CDR3 length: 15 amino acids. The CDR3 region has the DNA TGTGCCAGCAGTCCCCCGCGGGGGGTGTACACTGAAGCTTTCTTT. Amino acid sequence: CASSPPRGVYTEAFF.

The chain carries TRBV15 and TRBJ2-6; D possibly corresponds to TRBD2 (6 bases). From germline, CDR1 is LNHNV and CDR2 YYDKDF (reference sequence). Trimming shortened V by 0 bases and J by 0 bases, and 12 bases separated the two germline ends. The length of the CDR3 is 18 residues. Written as DNA, the CDR3 is TGTGCCACCAGCAGAGATCCCGGGAGAGCCTCTGGGGCCAACGTCCTGACTTTC. It specifies CATSRDPGRASGANVLTF.

The rearrangement joins TRBV14 to TRBJ2-1, with 8 bases lining up with TRBD2. Germline values: CDR1 SGHDN, CDR2 FVKESK. V was pared by 2 bases and J by 4 bases, with 7 bases of the junction left unmatched. This CDR3 is 16 amino acids long. Written as DNA, the CDR3 is TGTGCCAGCAGCCAAATAAGGACTAGCAATTACAATGAGCAGTTCTTC. As protein: CASSQIRTSNYNEQFF.

The chain carries TRBV7-3 and TRBJ2-1, with D unclear. This CDR3 contains 15 residues. V shed 2 bases and J shed 0 bases, with 8 bases lying between them. CDR1 and CDR2 (germline): SGHTA, FQGTGA. The CDR3 region is CASSLGVASYNEQFF. In nucleotides, the CDR3 is TGTGCCAGCAGCTTAGGTGTAGCCTCCTACAATGAGCAGTTCTTC.

The rearrangement links TRBV23-1 to TRBJ1-2; D gene unclear. TRBV23-1 qualifies as an ORF whose function is uncertain. The CDR3 totals 11 residues. Trimming stripped 4 bases from V and 4 bases from J, with 4 bases between. As DNA, the CDR3 is TGCGCCAGCAGTCGAGGCTATGGCTACACCTTC. It yields the protein CASSRGYGYTF.

This clone showed up just once. J is TRBJ1-6 and V is TRBV5-4; a weak D match, TRBD1 (6 bases). The CDR3 sequence is 16 residues long. CDR1 is SGHNT and CDR2 is YYREEE in the germline V gene (reference sequence). V was cut by 0 bases and J by 6 bases, with 13 bases left in between. The CDR3 sequence is CASSLAPRGINSPLHF. For the CDR3, the DNA is TGTGCCAGCAGCTTGGCTCCCAGGGGAATTAATTCACCCCTCCACTTT.

The chain links TRBV4-1 to TRBJ2-2; D gene unclear. CDR1 and CDR2 (germline): MGHRA, YSYEKL. The CDR3 is 13 amino acids. Deletions cut 3 bases from V and 9 bases from J, with 11 bases between. CDR3 sequence: CASSQPSAWELFF. CDR3 coding DNA: TGCGCCAGCAGCCAGCCTTCGGCTTGGGAGCTGTTTTTT.

DNA for the CDR3: TGTGCCAGCTCACAAACAAACTCACCCCTCCACTTT. It is translated as CASSQTNSPLHF. This chain connects TRBV18 to TRBJ1-6; no reliable D call. The CDR3 spans 12 residues. The V end was cut by 4 bases, the J end by 10 bases, with 8 bases between. Germline lookup yields CDR1 KGHSH and CDR2 LQKENI.

This chain links TRBV19 with TRBJ2-2; D gene unclear. Trimming cost V 3 bases and J 1 base, with 12 bases left between them. CDR1 LNHDA and CDR2 SQIVND come from the germline V gene (reference sequence). CDR3 size: 16 residues. The CDR3 region has the DNA TGTGCCAGTAGTATCCGGAGACCTATGAACACCGGGGAGCTGTTTTTT. Translation: CASSIRRPMNTGELFF.

The chain uses TRBV6-6 and TRBJ1-2; D might be TRBD1 (6 bases). CDR3 size: 15 residues. The germline V and J ends were trimmed by 2 bases and 8 bases, with 18 bases remaining between them. Germline-derived CDR1 and CDR2 are MNHNY and SVGAGI (reference sequence). The CDR3 DNA sequence: TGTGCCAGCAGTTACATTGTGGGGACATCAGGCGGCTACACCTTC. Residues: CASSYIVGTSGGYTF.

The genes are TRBV30 and TRBJ2-2; D gene uncertain. Per germline, CDR1 GTSNPN and CDR2 SVGIG (reference sequence). V lost 3 bases and J lost 0, with 14 bases in between. The CDR3 length is 16 residues. CDR3 loop: CAWSASTRSNTGELFF. CDR3 DNA sequence: TGTGCCTGGAGCGCCAGTACACGGTCGAACACCGGGGAGCTGTTTTTT.

The chain joins TRBV5-6 to TRBJ2-3, with 7 bases matching TRBD1. V shed 4 bases and J 3 bases; nucleotides not matched to a gene: 8. CDR1 and CDR2 (germline): SGHDT, YYEEEE. The CDR3 loop spans 15 amino acids. CDR3 sequence reads: CASSPTGMGTDTQYF. CDR3 DNA: TGTGCCAGCAGCCCGACAGGGATGGGGACAGATACGCAGTATTTT.

The gene calls are TRBV29-1 and TRBJ2-3; D is ambiguous. CDR3 length: 11 amino acids. Trimming stripped 2 bases from V and 6 bases from J, with 6 bases between. Germline assignment: CDR1 SQVTM and CDR2 ANQGSEA. The CDR3 here is CSVELADTQYF. CDR3 coding DNA: TGCAGCGTTGAATTGGCGGATACGCAGTATTTT.

The genes are TRBV6-5 and TRBJ2-3, with D maybe TRBD2 (5 bases). The germline V and J ends were trimmed by 6 bases and 2 bases, with 15 bases remaining between them. Germline CDR1 is MNHEY and CDR2 is SVGAGI. The CDR3 consists of 15 residues. CDR3 sequence: CASSRSGTPTDTQYF. In DNA form, the CDR3 reads TGTGCCAGCAGCCGGAGCGGTACCCCCACAGATACGCAGTATTTT.

The chain combines TRBV19 with TRBJ2-3, with 7 positions matching TRBD1. This CDR3 comprises 14 residues. J gave up 6 bases and V 1 base, and 4 bases lay outside the gene matches. CDR1 is LNHDA, CDR2 SQIVND, per germline (reference sequence). The chain's CDR3 is CASSIGQGVDTQYF. In DNA, the CDR3 is TGTGCCAGTAGTATAGGACAGGGTGTGGATACGCAGTATTTT. The full variable domain, completed using reference TRBV19 and TRBJ2-3, is DGGITQSPKYLFRKEGQNVTLSCEQNLNHDAMYWYRQDPGQGLRLIYYSQIVNDFQKGDIAEGYSVSREKKESFPLTVTSAQKNPTAFYLCASSIGQGVDTQYFGPGTRLTVL.

The chain links TRBV29-1 to TRBJ2-1; D is unclear. V was shortened by 1 base and J by 10 bases, with 8 bases between the two germline ends. In germline, CDR1 is SQVTM, CDR2 ANQGSEA. CDR3 length: 11 amino acids. The CDR3 spells CSVEAPGEQFF. The CDR3 DNA reads as TGCAGCGTTGAAGCCCCTGGGGAGCAGTTCTTC.

The V and J genes are TRBV30 and TRBJ2-7; 8 nucleotides agree with TRBD1. V trimming: 3 bases; J trimming: 3 bases; junction bases outside the gene matches: 4. CDR3 length equals 13 residues. Per the germline V gene, CDR1 is GTSNPN and CDR2 is SVGIG (reference sequence). The CDR3, as DNA: TGTGCCTGGAGACTGGACAGGGACTACGAGCAGTACTTC. This sequence encodes CAWRLDRDYEQYF. Drawing the rest from reference TRBV30 and TRBJ2-7, the complete variable domain is SQTIHQWPATLVQPVGSPLSLECTVEGTSNPNLYWYRQAAGRGLQLLFYSVGIGQISSEVPQNLSASRPQDRQFILSSKKLLLSDSGFYLCAWRLDRDYEQYFGPGTRLTVT.

The CDR3 sequence is CASSLTDNEQFF. The CDR3 DNA follows: TGCGCCAGCAGCTTGACAGACAATGAGCAGTTCTTC. V is TRBV5-1 and J is TRBJ2-1; D is unresolved. The CDR3 runs to 12 residues. Looked up from germline, CDR1 is SGHRS and CDR2 is YFSETQ. V was cut by 1 base and J by 5 bases, with 4 bases left in between.